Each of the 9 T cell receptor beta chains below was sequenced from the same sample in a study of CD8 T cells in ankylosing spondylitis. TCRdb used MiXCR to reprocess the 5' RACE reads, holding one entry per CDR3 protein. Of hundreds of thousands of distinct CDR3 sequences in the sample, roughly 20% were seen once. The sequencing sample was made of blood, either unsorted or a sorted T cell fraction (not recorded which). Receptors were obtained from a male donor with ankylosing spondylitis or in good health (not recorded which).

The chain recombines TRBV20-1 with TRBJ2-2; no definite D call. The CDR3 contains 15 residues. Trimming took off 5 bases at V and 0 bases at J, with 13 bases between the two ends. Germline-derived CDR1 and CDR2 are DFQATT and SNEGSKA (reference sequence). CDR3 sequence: CSAYRRSSNTGELFF. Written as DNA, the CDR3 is TGCAGTGCTTACCGACGGTCCTCGAACACCGGGGAGCTGTTTTTT.

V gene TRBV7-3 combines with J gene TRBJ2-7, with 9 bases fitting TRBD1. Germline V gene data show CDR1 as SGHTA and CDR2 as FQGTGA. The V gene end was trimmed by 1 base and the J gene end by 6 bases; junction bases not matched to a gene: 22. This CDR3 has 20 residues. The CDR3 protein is CASSLIGFWGSPGTGSEQYF. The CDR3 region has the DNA TGTGCCAGCAGCTTAATTGGTTTTTGGGGCAGTCCCGGGACAGGGTCCGAGCAGTACTTC. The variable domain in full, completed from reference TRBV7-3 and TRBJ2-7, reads GAGVSQTPSNKVTEKGKYVELRCDPISGHTALYWYRQSLGQGPEFLIYFQGTGAADDSGLPNDRFFAVRPEGSVSTLKIQRTERGDSAVYLCASSLIGFWGSPGTGSEQYFGPGTRLTVT.

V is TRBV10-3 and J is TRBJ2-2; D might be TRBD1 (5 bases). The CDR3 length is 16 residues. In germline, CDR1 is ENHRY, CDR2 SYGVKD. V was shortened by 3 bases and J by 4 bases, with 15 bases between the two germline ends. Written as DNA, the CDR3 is TGTGCCATCAGTGACGGGCGGTCCCAGGGCACCGGGGAGCTGTTTTTT. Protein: CAISDGRSQGTGELFF.

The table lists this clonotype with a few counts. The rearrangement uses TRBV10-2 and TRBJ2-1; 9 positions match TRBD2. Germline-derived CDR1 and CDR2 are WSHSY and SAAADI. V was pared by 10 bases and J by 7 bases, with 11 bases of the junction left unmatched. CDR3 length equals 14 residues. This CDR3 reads CATTAGGGPNEQFF. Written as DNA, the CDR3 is TGCGCCACCACCGCGGGGGGGGGCCCAAATGAGCAGTTCTTC.

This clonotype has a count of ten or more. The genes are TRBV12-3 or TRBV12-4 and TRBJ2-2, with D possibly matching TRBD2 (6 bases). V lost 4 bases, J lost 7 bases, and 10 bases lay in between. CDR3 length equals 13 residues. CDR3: CASSYGGLGELFF. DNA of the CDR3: TGTGCCAGCAGTTACGGAGGGCTCGGGGAGCTGTTTTTT.

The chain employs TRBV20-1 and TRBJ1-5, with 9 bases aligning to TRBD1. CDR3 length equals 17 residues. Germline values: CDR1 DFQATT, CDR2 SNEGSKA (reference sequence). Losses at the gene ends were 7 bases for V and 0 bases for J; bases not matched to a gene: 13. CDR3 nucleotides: TGCAGTGTCCTCGCCGGGACAGGGTTTTATAGCAATCAGCCCCAGCATTTT. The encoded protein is CSVLAGTGFYSNQPQHF.

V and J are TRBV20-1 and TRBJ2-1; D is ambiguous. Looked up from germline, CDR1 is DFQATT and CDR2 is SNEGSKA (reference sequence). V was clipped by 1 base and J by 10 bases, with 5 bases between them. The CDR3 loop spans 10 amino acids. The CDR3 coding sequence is TGCAGTGCTAGAGTGGGGGAGCAGTTCTTC. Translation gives CSARVGEQFF.

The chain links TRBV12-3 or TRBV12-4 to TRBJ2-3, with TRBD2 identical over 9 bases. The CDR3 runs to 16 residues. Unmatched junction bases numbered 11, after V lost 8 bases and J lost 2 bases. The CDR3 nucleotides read TGTGCCAGCGTTGAGTTCGCTAGCGGGATCACAGATACGCAGTATTTT. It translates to CASVEFASGITDTQYF.

The CDR3 spells CASSQGDGRGPGANVLTF. DNA for the CDR3: TGCGCCAGCAGCCAAGGAGACGGCAGGGGGCCTGGGGCCAACGTCCTGACTTTC. The chain recombines TRBV5-1 with TRBJ2-6; 8 nucleotides match TRBD1. This CDR3 is built from 18 residues. Germline V CDR1 and CDR2: SGHRS, YFSETQ. After removal of 4 bases from V and 2 bases from J, the junction contained 11 bases not matched to a gene.